This TCR beta chain was sequenced for a study of blood T cell repertoires in COVID-19. The germline V gene encodes CDR1 LNHDA and CDR2 SQIVND (reference sequence). The V end lost 10 bases, the J end lost 7 bases, and 11 bases lay between the germline ends. This CDR3 contains 12 residues. The protocol was immunoSEQ multiplex PCR, while the TCRdb copy is restricted to in-frame clones and leaves out a portion. The data contain some 160,000 clones, more than 65% of them singletons. The sample was peripheral blood. The chain is built from TRBV19 and TRBJ1-6; perhaps TRBD1 as D (6 bases). The receptor comes from a woman of 80 years or more with acute or convalescent COVID-19. CDR3 region: CATRTANSPLHF. The CDR3 DNA reads TGTGCCACCCGGACAGCAAATTCACCCCTCCACTTT.